The 15 T cell receptor beta chains listed next were all sequenced from one sample in a study of human T cells and chemical hapten exposure. TCRdb reprocessed the RACE reads with MiXCR, giving one entry per CDR3 protein. The repertoire holds 70,000 or so distinct CDR3 sequences, with around 10% as singletons. Specified time point: patch test 3, about 24 weeks after DPC sensitization. Sample treatment: therapeutic diphenylcyclopropenone sensitization with weekly scalp DPC. The sequencing used whole blood, collected in connection with sensitization to the hapten diphenylcyclopropenone (DPC). All receptors derive from a woman in her 50s with alopecia areata. Some clones in this sample may be carry-over from other donors' samples.

This clonotype was recorded many times. The CDR3, as DNA: TGTGCCAGCAGCCAAGAAAAGGACTTCTACGAGCAGTACTTC. Translating it yields CASSQEKDFYEQYF. The rearrangement joins TRBV4-2 to TRBJ2-7, with D perhaps matching TRBD2 (5 bases). The germline V gene has CDR1 LGHNA and CDR2 YNFKEQ. CDR3 length: 14 amino acids. The germline V and J ends were trimmed by 0 bases and 3 bases, with 9 bases remaining between them.

This clonotype was seen a few times. As DNA, the CDR3 is TGCGCCAGCAGCCAAGATGGGGGTTGGGGAAATGAGCAGTTCTTC. It translates to CASSQDGGWGNEQFF. V usage is TRBV4-1 and J usage is TRBJ2-1; D may correspond to TRBD1 or TRBD2 (5 bases each). Per germline, CDR1 MGHRA and CDR2 YSYEKL. Trimming took 0 bases from V and 7 from J, leaving 13 bases between them. This CDR3 has 15 residues.

In its sample, this clonotype was seen many times. This chain links TRBV28 with TRBJ2-5; maybe TRBD2 (5 bases). From germline, CDR1 is MDHEN and CDR2 SYDVKM. There are 16 residues in the CDR3. Trimming cost V 3 bases and J 4 bases, with 18 bases left between them. CDR3 residues: CASSFGQDGEGETQYF. CDR3 nucleotide sequence: TGTGCCAGCAGTTTCGGGCAGGATGGAGAGGGAGAGACCCAGTACTTC.

This clonotype has ten or more counts. The chain combines TRBV5-1 with TRBJ1-2; D not certain. Looked up from germline, CDR1 is SGHRS and CDR2 is YFSETQ. This CDR3 contains 15 residues. Between the trimmed V and J ends, which lost 0 bases and 3 bases, there was a span of 12 bases. Written as DNA, the CDR3 is TGCGCCAGCAGCTTGGGGGATCGGGTCGACTATGGCTACACCTTC. Translated: CASSLGDRVDYGYTF.

V usage is TRBV4-2 and J usage is TRBJ2-1; a possible D gene is TRBD2 (5 bases). CDR3 length equals 16 residues. V shed 4 bases and J shed 2 bases, with 15 bases lying between them. Looked up from germline, CDR1 is LGHNA and CDR2 is YNFKEQ. CDR3: CASSRDGLAPYNEQFF. Written as DNA, the CDR3 is TGTGCCAGCAGCCGTGACGGGCTAGCTCCCTACAATGAGCAGTTCTTC.

This clonotype was observed a few times. The rearrangement links TRBV5-1 to TRBJ1-1; D gene unclear. Per the germline V gene, CDR1 is SGHRS and CDR2 is YFSETQ. V was cut by 4 bases and J by 5 bases, with 18 bases left in between. This CDR3 has 15 amino acids. The CDR3 loop reads CASSGLLGIGTEAFF. As DNA, the CDR3 is TGCGCCAGCAGCGGGCTACTGGGGATCGGTACTGAAGCTTTCTTT.

The chain recombines TRBV28 with TRBJ1-1, with D possibly TRBD1 on 5 matching bases. V was trimmed by 6 bases and J by 0 bases, leaving 8 bases between them. The germline gives CDR1 MDHEN, CDR2 SYDVKM. CDR3 length: 13 amino acids. CDR3 protein: CASRQVLNTEAFF. The DNA of the CDR3 is TGTGCCAGCAGACAGGTCTTGAACACTGAAGCTTTCTTT.

In its sample, this clonotype was seen a few times. J is TRBJ1-2 and V is TRBV7-2, with a tentative D call TRBD1 (6 bases). This CDR3 spans 14 amino acids. V was cut by 5 bases and J by 4 bases, with 14 bases left in between. Germline-derived CDR1 and CDR2 are SGHTA and FQGNSA. This CDR3 is CASSPDRTTYGYTF. The CDR3 DNA sequence: TGTGCCAGCAGCCCAGACAGGACCACCTATGGCTACACCTTC. Full variable domain (rest looked up from reference TRBV7-2 and TRBJ1-2): GAGVSQSPSNKVTEKGKDVELRCDPISGHTALYWYRQSLGQGLEFLIYFQGNSAPDKSGLPSDRFSAERTGGSVSTLTIQRTQQEDSAVYLCASSPDRTTYGYTFGSGTRLTVV.

This clonotype was observed many times. This chain uses TRBV12-3 or TRBV12-4 with TRBJ1-2; D is ambiguous. Deletions cut 3 bases from V and 5 bases from J, with 10 bases between. The CDR3 runs to 13 residues. CDR3 DNA sequence: TGTGCCAGCAGTTTTCGGGCAGGTTATGGCTACACCTTC. It yields the protein CASSFRAGYGYTF.

This clonotype was counted at least ten times. The chain combines TRBV14 with TRBJ2-7; D uncertain. This CDR3 spans 13 amino acids. The germline V gene has CDR1 SGHDN and CDR2 FVKESK. V lost 3 bases, J lost 1 base, and 7 bases lay in between. The CDR3 nucleotides are TGTGCCAGCAGCCAGTACGTTTCCTACGAGCAGTACTTC. Its protein is CASSQYVSYEQYF.

This clonotype was observed a handful of times. The chain employs TRBV10-3 and TRBJ1-2; no definite D call. The CDR3 consists of 13 residues. The V gene lost 7 bases and the J gene lost 7 bases, with 16 bases spanning the gap. CDR1 is ENHRY, CDR2 SYGVKD, per germline. The CDR3 reads CAITGTAQRGYTF. The CDR3 coding sequence is TGTGCCATCACTGGAACAGCACAACGTGGCTACACCTTC.

The V and J genes are TRBV3-1 and TRBJ2-2, with D possibly TRBD1 on 6 matching bases. Germline V CDR1 and CDR2: LGHDT, YNNKEL (reference sequence). The CDR3 has 16 residues. Between the trimmed V and J ends, which lost 5 bases and 5 bases, there was a span of 18 bases. Here the CDR3 reads CASSTRDMGETGELFF. The CDR3, as DNA: TGTGCCAGCAGCACCCGGGACATGGGGGAAACCGGGGAGCTGTTTTTT.

This chain joins TRBV11-1 and TRBJ2-2, with 11 bases that match TRBD2. The germline gives CDR1 SGHAT, CDR2 FQDESV (reference sequence). This CDR3 has 17 amino acids. The junction had 13 bases not matched to a gene; V was cut back by 7 bases and J by 6 bases. This chain's CDR3 is CASKRLAGGPGSGELFF. In DNA form, the CDR3 reads TGTGCCAGCAAGCGTCTAGCGGGGGGCCCCGGTTCCGGGGAGCTGTTTTTT.

This clonotype was seen at least ten times. The CDR3 reads CASSPPGRDRVDYEQYF. CDR3 DNA: TGTGCCAGCAGCCCACCCGGCCGGGACAGGGTAGACTACGAGCAGTACTTC. The chain uses TRBV7-9 and TRBJ2-7; the match to TRBD1 covers 9 bases. Unmatched junction bases numbered 14, after V lost 5 bases and J lost 3 bases. CDR1 and CDR2 (germline): SEHNR, FQNEAQ (reference sequence). The CDR3 extends over 17 amino acids.

The V call is TRBV2, the J call TRBJ2-1, with a tentative D call TRBD2 (6 bases). The CDR3 has 15 amino acids. Trimming shortened V by 6 bases and J by 1 base, and 13 bases separated the two germline ends. The germline V gene has CDR1 SNHLY and CDR2 FYNNEI. The CDR3 loop reads CASRRGLLSYNEQFF. The CDR3 DNA sequence: TGTGCCAGCAGGAGGGGACTTCTATCCTACAATGAGCAGTTCTTC.